Each of the 2 T cell receptor beta chains below was sequenced from the same sample in a study of PD-L1 blockade in urothelial cancer. Assay: immunoSEQ multiplex PCR; the TCRdb copy retains only in-frame clones and omits some. The table has about 30,000 clones, over 80% seen once. Source: PBMCs, taken around atezolizumab (anti-PD-L1) treatment. The receptors come from a man in his fifties or sixties with urothelial cancer.

The V and J genes are TRBV7-9 and TRBJ2-2; 8 positions agree with TRBD1. CDR1 and CDR2 (germline): SEHNR, FQNEAQ (reference sequence). This CDR3 has 16 residues. V was pared by 6 bases and J by 1 base, with 7 bases of the junction left unmatched. The CDR3 nucleotides read TGTGCCAGCAGACCACGGACAGGGCTGAACACCGGGGAGCTGTTTTTT. Translating it yields CASRPRTGLNTGELFF. The full variable domain, rest sourced from reference TRBV7-9 and TRBJ2-2, is DTGVSQNPRHKITKRGQNVTFRCDPISEHNRLYWYRQTLGQGPEFLTYFQNEAQLEKSRLLSDRFSAERPKGSFSTLEIQRTEQGDSAMYLCASRPRTGLNTGELFFGEGSRLTVL.

The chain employs TRBV5-1 and TRBJ2-7; 8 bases are shared with TRBD1. V gave up 4 bases and J gave up 4 bases; unmatched junction bases: 7. CDR1 is SGHRS and CDR2 is YFSETQ in the germline V gene. This CDR3 is built from 14 residues. For the CDR3, the DNA is TGCGCCAGCAGCGCCGGGACAGGTGGGTACGAGCAGTACTTC. Protein product: CASSAGTGGYEQYF.